The clone carrying this T cell receptor (beta chain) was picked up many times. What it binds is not known. The CDR3 totals 16 residues. The V gene's germline CDR1 is MDHEN and CDR2 SYDVKM. The V segment lost 4 bases and the J segment 5 bases; nucleotides outside the gene matches: 11. The source of the sample is a study of regulatory T cells in long-lasting Graves disease. Study findings and constraints: Persistent disease favored TRBV28, TRBJ1-2 and TRBJ2-5.

Combining iRepertoire HTBI primers with Arm-PCR of CDR3 regions, the authors built TCR beta libraries. A single record per CDR3 protein comes from TCRdb applying MiXCR to the multiplex PCR reads. The top ten hold 6.5% to 8% of the sample, which has 400,000 to 500,000 distinct CDR3 sequences, less than 25% seen once. Documented time point: persistent/refractory GD, antithyroid drugs over 5 years with positive TRAb. Isolated PBMC RNA provided the starting material for the TCR library. The patient group derived from an endocrinology department in Xi'an, China. This specimen was peripheral blood mononuclear cells (PBMCs), taken when the disease was refractory, from a patient treated with antithyroid drugs. The chain has TRBV28 and TRBJ2-7, with 10 bases fitting TRBD1. The sequence was obtained from a female donor with Graves disease. CDR3 residues: CASSSQITGTGDEQYF. For the CDR3, the DNA is TGTGCCAGCAGTTCACAAATTACCGGGACAGGGGACGAGCAGTACTTC. The complete variable domain, with remaining parts taken from reference TRBV28 and TRBJ2-7, reads DVKVTQSSRYLVKRTGEKVFLECVQDMDHENMFWYRQDPGLGLRLIYFSYDVKMKEKGDIPEGYSVSREKKERFSLILESASTNQTSMYLCASSSQITGTGDEQYFGPGTRLTVT.